This record concerns one T cell receptor (beta chain) sequence. Trimming pared 6 bases from V and 3 bases from J, leaving 9 bases between. The CDR3 runs 12 residues. Germline V gene sequence: CDR1 LNHDA, CDR2 SQIVND (reference sequence). The table came from immunoSEQ multiplex PCR; TCRdb's copy has only in-frame clones and leaves some out. The sample consists of 70,000 to 90,000 clones, around 93% of them appearing once. This entry comes from a study of T cell changes during pregnancy in multiple sclerosis. This clonotype was obtained from a female donor in good health, enrolled as a control in a pregnancy study. The sample in question was peripheral blood, obtained in the second trimester of pregnancy. The rearrangement uses TRBV19 and TRBJ2-7; no clear D. The CDR3 protein is CASSKSGYEQYF. The CDR3 nucleotides are TGTGCCAGTAGCAAGTCAGGCTACGAGCAGTACTTC. Full variable domain (outside the CDR3, taken from reference TRBV19 and TRBJ2-7): DGGITQSPKYLFRKEGQNVTLSCEQNLNHDAMYWYRQDPGQGLRLIYYSQIVNDFQKGDIAEGYSVSREKKESFPLTVTSAQKNPTAFYLCASSKSGYEQYFGPGTRLTVT.